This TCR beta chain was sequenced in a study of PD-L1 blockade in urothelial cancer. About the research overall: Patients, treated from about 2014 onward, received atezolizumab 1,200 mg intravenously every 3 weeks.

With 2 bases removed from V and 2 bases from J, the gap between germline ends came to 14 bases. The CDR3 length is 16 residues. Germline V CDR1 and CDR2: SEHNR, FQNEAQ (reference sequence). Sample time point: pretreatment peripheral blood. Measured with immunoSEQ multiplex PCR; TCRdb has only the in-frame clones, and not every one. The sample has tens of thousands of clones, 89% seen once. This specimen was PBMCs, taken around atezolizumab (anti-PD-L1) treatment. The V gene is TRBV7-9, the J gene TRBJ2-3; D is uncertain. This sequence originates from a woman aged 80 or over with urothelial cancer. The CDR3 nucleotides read TGTGCCAGCAGCTTATTGAAACGCGTTTCCACAGATACGCAGTATTTT. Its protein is CASSLLKRVSTDTQYF.